The 30 T cell receptor beta chains given below trace back to one sample, sequenced in a study of identical twins. In TCRdb, the 5' RACE reads were re-called with MiXCR into one record per CDR3 protein. The data show 200,000 to 300,000 distinct CDR3 sequences, with approximately 12% seen just once and roughly 4% held by the top ten. This sample also appeared in a second study, on yellow fever vaccine responses in identical twins.

The specimen sequenced was memory (CD45RO+) T cells sorted from blood. The origin of the receptors is a woman between 18 and 30 years old in good health.

This clonotype was recorded only once. This chain uses TRBV20-1 with TRBJ2-1; possible D gene TRBD2, 5 bases. The V and J ends lost 5 bases and 12 bases respectively, with 20 bases between them. Germline V gives CDR1 DFQATT, CDR2 SNEGSKA (reference sequence). The CDR3 is made up of 13 amino acids. The CDR3 spells CSAAWRTEGVQFF. The DNA for the CDR3 is TGCAGTGCTGCATGGCGAACAGAGGGTGTGCAGTTCTTC.

V gene TRBV20-1 combines with J gene TRBJ2-5, with 9 bases fitting TRBD1. Germline V CDR1 and CDR2: DFQATT, SNEGSKA (reference sequence). The length of the CDR3 is 12 residues. The CDR3 here is CTNRGQGETQYF. CDR3 sequence (DNA): TGCACCAACAGGGGGCAGGGAGAGACCCAGTACTTC.

The J gene is TRBJ2-1, the V gene TRBV7-6; 9 bases fit TRBD2. The ends lost 4 bases at V and 7 bases at J; junction bases unmatched: 11. This CDR3 has 16 amino acids. CDR1 and CDR2 from the germline V gene are SGHVS and FNYEAQ. The CDR3 coding sequence is TGTGCCAGCAGCTCTCTAGGCGCGGGGGGGCGGAATGAGCAGTTCTTC. Translating it yields CASSSLGAGGRNEQFF.

The chain carries TRBV7-2 and TRBJ1-5; possible D gene TRBD1, 5 bases. V lost 4 bases and J lost 13, with 14 bases in between. The CDR3 runs to 12 residues. Germline values: CDR1 SGHTA, CDR2 FQGNSA. CDR3 protein: CASSSSGGEQHF. The CDR3 DNA sequence: TGTGCCAGCAGCTCGTCCGGGGGAGAGCAGCATTTT.

This clonotype has only a few counts. The V call is TRBV6-5, the J call TRBJ1-2; no reliable D call. V was cut by 6 bases and J by 4 bases, with 15 bases left in between. Germline V gene sequence: CDR1 MNHEY, CDR2 SVGAGI. CDR3 length equals 14 residues. CDR3 nucleotide sequence: TGTGCCAGCAGCTTCTCCCCCGACGGCTATGGCTACACCTTC. This codes for CASSFSPDGYGYTF.

The chain is built from TRBV11-2 and TRBJ2-7; no clear D. The CDR3 loop spans 12 amino acids. V was cut by 5 bases and J by 5 bases, with 10 bases left in between. Germline V gene sequence: CDR1 SGHAT, CDR2 FQNNGV. CDR3 region: CASSPLNNEQYF. The CDR3, as DNA: TGTGCCAGCAGCCCACTCAATAACGAGCAGTACTTC.

This clonotype has only a few counts. The V and J genes are TRBV4-2 and TRBJ2-3; TRBD2 agrees at 9 bases. The ends lost 3 bases at V and 2 bases at J; junction bases unmatched: 9. Germline V gene data show CDR1 as LGHNA and CDR2 as YNFKEQ. The CDR3 is made up of 17 amino acids. The CDR3 DNA reads as TGTGCCAGCAGCCATTATGCCAGCGGGGGGAACACAGATACGCAGTATTTT. This gives the protein CASSHYASGGNTDTQYF.

The chain uses TRBV28 and TRBJ2-1; 10 positions agree with TRBD2. The CDR3 runs to 15 residues. The germline gives CDR1 MDHEN, CDR2 SYDVKM. V dropped 7 bases and J dropped 10; count of bases not matched to a gene: 13. The CDR3 sequence is CASTLGASGSGEQFF. DNA for the CDR3: TGTGCCAGCACCCTGGGGGCTAGCGGGAGTGGCGAGCAGTTCTTC.

This clonotype showed up just a few times. This chain connects TRBV7-9 to TRBJ2-2; D might be TRBD1 (6 bases). This CDR3 contains 15 residues. V was pared by 4 bases and J by 5 bases, with 14 bases between. CDR1 is SEHNR, CDR2 FQNEAQ, per germline (reference sequence). As DNA, the CDR3 is TGTGCCAGCAGCTCCAGGGGTCTTCATACCGGGGAGCTGTTTTTT. This encodes CASSSRGLHTGELFF.

This clonotype was counted ten times or more. The chain links TRBV11-1 to TRBJ2-1; 8 positions agree with TRBD1. Germline lookup yields CDR1 SGHAT and CDR2 FQDESV (reference sequence). CDR3 length: 19 residues. Trimming removed 8 bases from V and 1 base from J; junction bases left unmatched: 19. In DNA, the CDR3 is TGTGCCAGCTTGGGTATCTCCCGAACAGGGGGTCAATCCTACAATGAGCAGTTCTTC. Translation: CASLGISRTGGQSYNEQFF. The variable domain in full, completed from reference TRBV11-1 and TRBJ2-1, reads EAEVAQSPRYKITEKSQAVAFWCDPISGHATLYWYRQILGQGPELLVQFQDESVVDDSQLPKDRFSAERLKGVDSTLKIQPAELGDSAMYLCASLGISRTGGQSYNEQFFGPGTRLTVL.

The J gene is TRBJ1-5, the V gene TRBV7-9; D ambiguous. Germline lookup yields CDR1 SEHNR and CDR2 FQNEAQ (reference sequence). The CDR3 is 13 amino acids. Trimming removed 3 bases at V and 5 bases at J, with 8 bases between. The DNA for the CDR3 is TGTGCCAGCAGCTTGAAGCGTGATCAGCCCCAGCATTTT. This sequence encodes CASSLKRDQPQHF.

In this sample, this clonotype turned up a few times. The rearrangement joins TRBV18 to TRBJ2-5, with D possibly being TRBD1 or TRBD2 (5 bases each). The length of the CDR3 is 13 residues. Germline CDR1 reads KGHSH; CDR2 reads LQKENI. Trimming removed 3 bases from V and 4 bases from J, with 9 bases in between. CDR3 residues: CASSPGPPETQYF. DNA for the CDR3: TGTGCCAGCTCACCGGGACCGCCAGAGACCCAGTACTTC.

This clonotype was observed many times. The V call is TRBV5-1, the J call TRBJ2-3; TRBD2 agrees at 12 bases. The CDR3 sequence is 18 residues long. In germline, CDR1 is SGHRS, CDR2 YFSETQ. J gave up 3 bases and V 0 bases, and 8 bases lay outside the gene matches. The CDR3 reads CASSLGTSGMVGTDTQYF. CDR3 coding DNA: TGCGCCAGCAGCTTGGGGACTAGCGGGATGGTTGGTACAGATACGCAGTATTTT.

This clonotype was seen more than once but under ten times. The V gene is TRBV20-1, the J gene TRBJ2-7; D perhaps matches TRBD1 (5 bases). Trimming took off 3 bases at V and 6 bases at J, with 15 bases between the two ends. Germline V gene lookup returns CDR1 DFQATT and CDR2 SNEGSKA (reference sequence). This CDR3 spans 13 amino acids. CDR3 residues: CSASYRWSVEQYF. The CDR3 DNA sequence: TGCAGTGCTAGTTACAGGTGGTCCGTCGAGCAGTACTTC.

This clonotype was seen a handful of times. This chain links TRBV29-1 with TRBJ2-7; D is uncertain. Trimming took 4 bases from V and 0 from J, leaving 16 bases between them. CDR3 length: 15 amino acids. The germline gives CDR1 SQVTM, CDR2 ANQGSEA. The CDR3 DNA sequence: TGCAGCGTTGGCCCCGGGCCACCTCGCTCCTACGAGCAGTACTTC. It codes for CSVGPGPPRSYEQYF.

This clonotype turned up a few times. This chain connects TRBV6-2 or TRBV6-3 to TRBJ2-6; the D gene is possibly TRBD1 (5 bases). With 11 bases removed from V and 0 bases from J, the gap between germline ends came to 14 bases. CDR3 length equals 15 residues. The V gene's germline CDR1 is MNHEY and CDR2 SVGEGT. For the CDR3, the DNA is TGTGCCGGAAAGGGGCGAGGCTCTGGGGCCAACGTCCTGACTTTC. Its translation: CAGKGRGSGANVLTF.

This clonotype was recorded a few times. This chain links TRBV15 with TRBJ2-5; 8 positions agree with TRBD2. This CDR3 comprises 15 residues. Germline-derived CDR1 and CDR2 are LNHNV and YYDKDF (reference sequence). J lost 6 bases, V lost 0 bases, and 6 bases had no gene match. Here the CDR3 DNA reads TGTGCCACCAGCAGAGATGGCGTAGCGGGACAGACCCAGTACTTC. Translated: CATSRDGVAGQTQYF.

The chain uses TRBV11-2 and TRBJ2-1, with D perhaps assigned TRBD1 or TRBD2 (5 bases each). Germline V gene lookup returns CDR1 SGHAT and CDR2 FQNNGV. This CDR3 spans 15 amino acids. V was cut by 0 bases and J by 3 bases, with 9 bases left in between. The CDR3 nucleotides read TGTGCCAGCAGCTTAGATTGGGACGGCTACAATGAGCAGTTCTTC. Amino acids: CASSLDWDGYNEQFF.

This clonotype was counted many times. V is TRBV27 and J is TRBJ2-5, with TRBD1 matching 9 bases. V lost 5 bases, J lost 5 bases, and 9 bases stayed unmatched. Germline loops: CDR1 MNHEY, CDR2 SMNVEV (reference sequence). The CDR3 totals 15 residues. As DNA, the CDR3 is TGTGCCAGCAGTGCAACCGGGACAGGGAGGGAGACCCAGTACTTC. Translation: CASSATGTGRETQYF.

There are a few counts of this clonotype. The V and J genes are TRBV4-2 and TRBJ2-3, with D hard to call. Trimming removed 0 bases from V and 1 base from J, with 5 bases in between. Germline V gene lookup returns CDR1 LGHNA and CDR2 YNFKEQ. The CDR3 consists of 14 residues. This chain's CDR3 is CASSQESGTDTQYF. CDR3 DNA sequence: TGTGCCAGCAGCCAAGAGTCGGGCACAGATACGCAGTATTTT.

This clonotype was counted between two and nine times. The J gene is TRBJ2-7, the V gene TRBV27, with TRBD2 matching 7 bases. CDR1 and CDR2 from the germline V gene are MNHEY and SMNVEV (reference sequence). The V segment lost 3 bases and the J segment 2 bases; nucleotides outside the gene matches: 4. This CDR3 has 14 residues. CDR3 in amino acids: CASSFGGGPYEQYF. DNA of the CDR3: TGTGCCAGCAGTTTCGGGGGAGGGCCCTACGAGCAGTACTTC.

This clonotype occurred once. The genes are TRBV20-1 and TRBJ2-7; D tentatively fits TRBD1 or TRBD2 (5 bases each). Germline CDR1 DFQATT, CDR2 SNEGSKA (reference sequence). CDR3 length equals 12 residues. Trimming took 3 bases from V and 11 from J, leaving 17 bases between them. The CDR3 sequence is CSARARPLGEYF. The CDR3 DNA reads as TGCAGTGCTAGGGCAAGACCCTTGGGGGAGTACTTC.

CDR3 protein: CASSVVSVGYSTDTQYF. DNA for the CDR3: TGTGCCAGCAGTGTCGTATCGGTGGGGTATAGCACAGATACGCAGTATTTT. The chain carries TRBV6-1 and TRBJ2-3; D not certain. CDR3 length equals 17 residues. The germline gives CDR1 MNHNS, CDR2 SASEGT. V lost 4 bases and J lost 0, with 17 bases in between.

This clonotype was seen a few times. The chain carries TRBV4-3 and TRBJ2-1; D is unclear. The CDR3 covers 13 residues. V was cut by 1 base and J by 9 bases, with 10 bases left in between. CDR1 LGHNA and CDR2 YSLEER come from the germline V gene. CDR3 sequence: CASSQVRFSEQFF. The CDR3 coding sequence is TGCGCCAGCAGCCAAGTCAGGTTCAGTGAGCAGTTCTTC.

This rearrangement joins TRBV18 to TRBJ2-1, with D possibly being TRBD1 (5 bases). Germline lookup yields CDR1 KGHSH and CDR2 LQKENI. The CDR3 extends over 12 amino acids. The ends were cut back, 6 bases at V and 8 bases at J, with 11 bases in the middle. The CDR3 loop is CASSRTKDEQFF. As DNA, the CDR3 is TGTGCCAGCTCGCGGACAAAGGATGAGCAGTTCTTC.

This clonotype was seen only a few times. One junction end does not reproduce the germline sequence, and a read error may be involved. CDR3 residues: CSARADTYTQYF. CDR3 nucleotide sequence: TGCAGTGCTAGAGCCGACACATATACGCAGTATTTT. This chain joins TRBV20-1 and TRBJ2-3; D uncertain. The CDR3 totals 12 residues. Per germline, CDR1 DFQATT and CDR2 SNEGSKA (reference sequence).

The chain combines TRBV6-2 or TRBV6-3 with TRBJ2-2; no clear D. The CDR3 covers 15 residues. V was cut by 6 bases and J by 4 bases, with 15 bases left in between. Germline assignment: CDR1 MNHEY and CDR2 SVGEGT. CDR3 sequence reads: CASSLSPVSTGELFF. DNA for the CDR3: TGTGCCAGCAGCCTTAGTCCAGTCAGCACCGGGGAGCTGTTTTTT.

This clonotype was detected only a few times. The J gene is TRBJ2-7, the V gene TRBV2; D not resolved. CDR3 length: 13 residues. Germline-derived CDR1 and CDR2 are SNHLY and FYNNEI. V lost 5 bases to trimming and J lost 3 bases, with 11 bases between them. CDR3 sequence (DNA): TGTGCCAGCAGTAAAGGCAGTTTCTACGAGCAGTACTTC. Translating gives CASSKGSFYEQYF.

CDR3 sequence: CASTTTGKGYEQYF. Written as DNA, the CDR3 is TGTGCCAGCACCACGACAGGGAAAGGCTACGAGCAGTACTTC. The genes are TRBV6-1 and TRBJ2-7; 7 bases are shared with TRBD1. V lost 7 bases and J lost 3; bases outside the gene matches: 9. Germline-derived CDR1 and CDR2 are MNHNS and SASEGT. CDR3 length equals 14 residues.

The chain recombines TRBV7-2 with TRBJ2-1; 10 bases fit TRBD2. The CDR3 is 15 residues long. The germline V gene has CDR1 SGHTA and CDR2 FQGNSA. The V and J ends lost 1 base and 4 bases, in that order; junction bases with no gene match: 1. CDR3 protein: CASSLVAGGYNEQFF. For the CDR3, the DNA is TGTGCCAGCAGCTTAGTAGCGGGGGGTTACAATGAGCAGTTCTTC.